Given below is one TCR beta chain in context. Its cognate antigen is unknown. Trimming at V came to 2 bases and at J to 3 bases, leaving 6 bases not matched to a gene. Per the germline V gene, CDR1 is LNHNV and CDR2 is YYDKDF (reference sequence). The CDR3 loop spans 16 amino acids. This specimen comes from a study of T cell responses to AZD1222 COVID-19 vaccine. The study, taken as a whole, reports: Sampled repertoires all dated from after the peak T cell response. Regions left unmutated in variants are reportedly the target of nearly half of spike-specific TCRs. Spike-specific TCR breadth and depth both grew after two AZD1222 doses. Dominant at 160-218 and 743-854, vaccine-associated CD4 TCRs also spanned spike.

Here immunoSEQ multiplex PCR was the method, and the copy in TCRdb shows in-frame clones only, minus some. The table has 80,000 to 90,000 clones, 88% seen once; the top ten hold roughly 5%. This sequence was found in an adult in good health. The specimen was peripheral blood, collected on day 0 of MenACWY control vaccination. V and J are TRBV15 and TRBJ2-7; TRBD1 agrees at 11 bases. The CDR3 DNA reads TGTGCCACCAGCAGACATACCGGGACAGGGGGCTACGAGCAGTACTTC. This codes for CATSRHTGTGGYEQYF.